The 18 T cell receptor beta chains reported below all come from one sample, sequenced in a study of identical twins. MiXCR was run by TCRdb on the 5' RACE reads, yielding one entry per CDR3 protein. This sample has roughly 490,000 distinct CDR3 sequences, with 14% found just once. These sequences were also reported in another study, on yellow fever vaccine responses in identical twins.

The source material was CD4+ T cells sorted from blood. The receptors stem from a young woman in good health.

V usage is TRBV27 and J usage is TRBJ2-7, with D unclear. Germline loops: CDR1 MNHEY, CDR2 SMNVEV (reference sequence). The CDR3 has 14 amino acids. V lost 5 bases, J lost 1 base, and 12 bases lay in between. Written as DNA, the CDR3 is TGTGCCAGCAGTCCGGCGGACCTGTCCTACGAGCAGTACTTC. Its translation: CASSPADLSYEQYF.

This clonotype was seen at least ten times. The gene calls are TRBV28 and TRBJ2-1; 12 nucleotides line up with TRBD2. This CDR3 comprises 21 residues. The V gene's germline CDR1 is MDHEN and CDR2 SYDVKM. V was clipped by 7 bases and J by 4 bases; unmatched bases: 23. CDR3 loop: CASTNSAGLAGRKTVYNEQFF. CDR3 sequence (DNA): TGTGCCAGCACAAACTCTGCTGGACTAGCGGGACGAAAGACCGTGTACAATGAGCAGTTCTTC.

This clonotype was seen a handful of times. The rearrangement joins TRBV11-1 to TRBJ2-3; 11 bases map to TRBD2. Trimming took 5 bases from V and 4 from J; bases not matched to a gene: 8. CDR1 is SGHAT and CDR2 is FQDESV in the germline V gene (reference sequence). The CDR3 extends over 16 amino acids. CDR3 sequence reads: CASSAGLAEFPDTQYF. The CDR3 DNA sequence: TGTGCCAGCAGCGCGGGACTAGCGGAGTTCCCAGATACGCAGTATTTT.

This clonotype was recorded a few times. The chain combines TRBV4-2 with TRBJ2-7; weak D call: TRBD2 (6 bases). The V end lost 0 bases, the J end lost 5 bases, and 8 bases lay between the germline ends. Germline CDR1 and CDR2: LGHNA and YNFKEQ. This CDR3 is 13 amino acids long. This chain's CDR3 is CASSQDGGDEQYF. The CDR3 DNA follows: TGTGCCAGCAGCCAAGATGGCGGGGACGAGCAGTACTTC.

The chain combines TRBV27 with TRBJ2-7, with a possible D match to TRBD1 (5 bases). With 3 bases removed from V and 0 bases from J, the gap between germline ends came to 12 bases. The CDR3 consists of 15 residues. In germline, CDR1 is MNHEY, CDR2 SMNVEV (reference sequence). In nucleotides, the CDR3 is TGTGCCAGCAGTTTTTCTCGACAGCTCTCCTACGAGCAGTACTTC. Translated, it gives CASSFSRQLSYEQYF.

The gene calls are TRBV19 and TRBJ2-3; 9 bases align to TRBD2. V trimming: 3 bases; J trimming: 11 bases; junction bases outside the gene matches: 9. The CDR3 contains 14 residues. Germline values: CDR1 LNHDA, CDR2 SQIVND (reference sequence). This CDR3 is CASSIGSLAGMQYF. Here the CDR3 DNA reads TGTGCCAGTAGTATTGGTAGTCTAGCGGGGATGCAGTATTTT.

This clonotype came up a few times. The chain couples TRBV7-2 to TRBJ2-2, with 10 bases fitting TRBD2. The germline gives CDR1 SGHTA, CDR2 FQGNSA. V dropped 1 base and J dropped 4; count of bases not matched to a gene: 3. CDR3 length: 16 amino acids. CDR3 nucleotides: TGTGCCAGCAGCTTAGAACCTAGCGGGAGCACCGGGGAGCTGTTTTTT. It encodes CASSLEPSGSTGELFF.

There are many counts of this clonotype. The rearrangement joins TRBV5-6 to TRBJ2-5, with D unclear. The CDR3 loop spans 15 amino acids. Germline CDR1 is SGHDT and CDR2 is YYEEEE. The V end lost 2 bases, the J end lost 4 bases, and 15 bases lay between the germline ends. The CDR3 is CASSLGTLWGETQYF. The CDR3 DNA sequence: TGTGCCAGCAGCTTAGGTACACTTTGGGGAGAGACCCAGTACTTC. The variable domain in full, completed from reference TRBV5-6 and TRBJ2-5, reads DAGVTQSPTHLIKTRGQQVTLRCSPKSGHDTVSWYQQALGQGPQFIFQYYEEEERQRGNFPDRFSGHQFPNYSSELNVNALLLGDSALYLCASSLGTLWGETQYFGPGTRLLVL.

This clonotype was counted only a few times. This chain uses TRBV11-1 with TRBJ2-3; possible D gene TRBD2, 6 bases. V was trimmed by 5 bases and J by 2 bases, leaving 20 bases between them. Per germline, CDR1 SGHAT and CDR2 FQDESV (reference sequence). The CDR3 covers 17 residues. The CDR3 spells CASSPGRSGSHTDTQYF. DNA of the CDR3: TGTGCCAGCAGCCCGGGGAGGAGTGGGTCACACACAGATACGCAGTATTTT.

Details on this clonotype: A much larger clone sits a single nucleotide away, making a read error possible. The chain links TRBV3-1 to TRBJ2-3, with 9 bases matching TRBD2. V was pared by 11 bases and J by 6 bases, with 15 bases of the junction left unmatched. The CDR3 length is 15 residues. Looked up from germline, CDR1 is LGHDT and CDR2 is YNNKEL (reference sequence). This CDR3 reads CACSPSASGADTQYF. In DNA form, the CDR3 reads TGTGCCTGCTCCCCCTCGGCTAGCGGGGCGGATACGCAGTATTTT.

This clonotype was recorded a few times. The gene calls are TRBV2 and TRBJ1-3; the D is unclear. This CDR3 has 15 residues. Germline V gene lookup returns CDR1 SNHLY and CDR2 FYNNEI. The germline V and J ends were trimmed by 4 bases and 0 bases, with 10 bases remaining between them. The CDR3 sequence: CASSGLGSSGNTIYF. CDR3 nucleotide sequence: TGTGCCAGCAGTGGATTGGGGAGCTCTGGAAACACCATATATTTT.

The table lists this clonotype with a few counts. This sequence joins TRBV29-1 and TRBJ2-5; D not resolved. This CDR3 region has 10 residues. The ends were cut back, 5 bases at V and 6 bases at J, with 7 bases in the middle. Germline CDR1 reads SQVTM; CDR2 reads ANQGSEA. CDR3 amino acids: CSVILQTQYF. The CDR3 DNA is TGCAGCGTTATTCTGCAGACCCAGTACTTC. Variable domain in full (rest from reference TRBV29-1 and TRBJ2-5): SAVISQKPSRDICQRGTSLTIQCQVDSQVTMMFWYRQQPGQSLTLIATANQGSEATYESGFVIDKFPISRPNLTFSTLTVSNMSPEDSSIYLCSVILQTQYFGPGTRLLVL.

This chain connects TRBV4-3 to TRBJ1-2, with D uncertain. The CDR3 loop spans 13 amino acids. Germline loops: CDR1 LGHNA, CDR2 YSLEER. Deletions cut 2 bases from V and 7 bases from J, with 11 bases between. The CDR3 here is CASSQFREGGYTF. Written as DNA, the CDR3 is TGCGCCAGCAGCCAATTTCGGGAGGGTGGCTACACCTTC.

This clonotype was seen more than once but under ten times. The chain uses TRBV27 and TRBJ2-3; 8 nucleotides match TRBD2. CDR3 size: 13 residues. Looked up from germline, CDR1 is MNHEY and CDR2 is SMNVEV (reference sequence). Trimming at V came to 6 bases and at J to 7 bases, leaving 6 bases not matched to a gene. The CDR3 here is CASRVRGGHTQYF. CDR3 DNA sequence: TGTGCCAGCAGGGTCCGGGGGGGACATACGCAGTATTTT.

In its sample, this clonotype was seen many times. This chain connects TRBV2 to TRBJ2-1; 9 positions match TRBD1. CDR3 length: 13 amino acids. V trimming: 6 bases; J trimming: 12 bases; junction bases outside the gene matches: 9. CDR1 SNHLY and CDR2 FYNNEI come from the germline V gene. The chain's CDR3 is CASRGTGNNSQFF. The CDR3 bases are TGTGCCAGCAGGGGGACAGGGAATAATTCGCAGTTCTTC.

This clonotype has only a few counts. The CDR3 region is CASSFSTYQNEKLFF. As DNA, the CDR3 is TGTGCCAGCAGCTTCTCGACTTATCAGAATGAAAAACTGTTTTTT. The rearrangement links TRBV5-5 to TRBJ1-4, with D unclear. V dropped 2 bases and J dropped 5 bases, with 13 bases sitting between them. Germline-derived CDR1 and CDR2 are SGHKS and YYEKEE (reference sequence). CDR3 length equals 15 residues.

This chain connects TRBV3-1 to TRBJ1-5; maybe TRBD1 (5 bases). CDR3 length: 17 amino acids. Germline V lookup: CDR1 LGHDT, CDR2 YNNKEL (reference sequence). V lost 2 bases, J lost 4 bases, and 18 bases lay in between. The CDR3 spells CASSQMGGAVGNQPQHF. CDR3 nucleotides: TGTGCCAGCAGCCAAATGGGAGGGGCCGTGGGAAATCAGCCCCAGCATTTT.

This clonotype has only a few counts. The chain carries TRBV5-1 and TRBJ1-1; 8 nucleotides agree with TRBD1. Unmatched junction bases numbered 7, after V lost 6 bases and J lost 3 bases. This CDR3 comprises 14 residues. CDR1 and CDR2 from the germline V gene are SGHRS and YFSETQ. The CDR3 DNA reads as TGCGCCAGCACTCAGGGGGCTGGGCACACTGAAGCTTTCTTT. It yields the protein CASTQGAGHTEAFF.